A single T cell receptor beta chain is shown here with its context. The study made its TRB cDNA libraries by 5' RACE, adding UMI labels. TCRdb re-analyzed the 5' RACE reads; it lists each CDR3 protein once, without DNA. The table lists tens of thousands of distinct CDR3 sequences. There are 16 residues in the CDR3. Germline CDR1 SGHVS, CDR2 FNYEAQ. This sample was taken from a study of CXCR3-negative and CXCR3-positive naive CD8 T cells. The source of this sequence is a human donor in good health. Some clones in this sample may be carry-over from other donors' samples. This sequence joins TRBV7-6 and TRBJ2-1; TCRdb gives TRBD1 as the D gene, but with no DNA this cannot be confirmed. Sequencing input: naive CXCR3- CD8+ T cells from blood. Subset in this sample: CD45RO-CCR7+CD27+CD95- naive CD8+ T cells lacking CXCR3 (TNR3-). CDR3 loop: CASSSGWGTGVNEQFF.